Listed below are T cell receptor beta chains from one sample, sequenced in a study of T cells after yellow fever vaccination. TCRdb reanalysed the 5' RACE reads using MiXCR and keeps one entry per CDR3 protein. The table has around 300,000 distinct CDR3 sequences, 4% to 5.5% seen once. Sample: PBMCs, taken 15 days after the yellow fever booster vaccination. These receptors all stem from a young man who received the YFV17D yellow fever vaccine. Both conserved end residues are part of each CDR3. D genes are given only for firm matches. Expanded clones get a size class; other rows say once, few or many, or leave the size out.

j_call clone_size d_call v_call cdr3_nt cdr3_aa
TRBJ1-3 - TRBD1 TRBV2 TGTGCCAGCAGTACGGGACAGGCTAACACCATATATTTT CASSTGQANTIYF
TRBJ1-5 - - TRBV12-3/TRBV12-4 TGTGCCAGCACCTATGATGGGTGGAATCAGCCCCAGCATTTT CASTYDGWNQPQHF
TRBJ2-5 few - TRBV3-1 TGTGCCAGCAGCCGAACAGGGTTCTCAGTAGAGACCCAGTACTTC CASSRTGFSVETQYF
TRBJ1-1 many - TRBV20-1 TGCAGTGCTAGAGATCCCCGACAGTACACTGAAGCTTTCTTT CSARDPRQYTEAFF
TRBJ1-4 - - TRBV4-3 TGCGCCAGCAGCGTAAGACTCCGGGAGACTAATGAAAAACTGTTTTTT CASSVRLRETNEKLFF
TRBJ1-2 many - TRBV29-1 TGCAGCGTTCAAGGGGTCTCCCTTGGCTACACCTTC CSVQGVSLGYTF
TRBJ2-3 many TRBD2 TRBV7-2 TGTGCCAGCAGCTTATTCGGGGAGGGAACAGATACGCAGTATTTT CASSLFGEGTDTQYF
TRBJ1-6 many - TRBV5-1 TGCGCCAGCAGCTCCCGCAGGGCCCGTAATTCACCCCTCCACTTT CASSSRRARNSPLHF
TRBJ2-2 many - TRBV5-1 TGCGCCAGCAAACCGGGCTGGGGCACCGGGGAGCTGTTTTTT CASKPGWGTGELFF
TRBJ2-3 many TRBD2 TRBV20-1 TGCAGTGCTAGAGTTAGGACTAGCGAAGATACGCAGTATTTT CSARVRTSEDTQYF
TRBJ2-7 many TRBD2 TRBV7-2 TGTGCCAGCAGCTTAGCCCCTTCAGCGGGGGGGCTGTACGAGCAGTACTTC CASSLAPSAGGLYEQYF
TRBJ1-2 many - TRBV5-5 TGTGCCAGCAGCACCCCGCGAGGGAGCTATGGCTACACCTTC CASSTPRGSYGYTF
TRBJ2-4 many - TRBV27 TGTGCCAGCAGTCCTCTGGCCAAGGCCAAAAACATTCAGTACTTC CASSPLAKAKNIQYF